The 25 T cell receptor beta chains reported below all come from one sample, sequenced in a study of T cell responses to AZD1222 COVID-19 vaccine. TCRdb's table, derived via immunoSEQ multiplex PCR, lists solely in-frame clones and lacks some. Of around 120,000 clones detected, about 85% appear once; the ten largest clones hold 2% to 2.5%. Sequenced material: peripheral blood, taken on day 0 of AZD1222 vaccination. Every receptor here comes from an adult in good health.

The chain uses TRBV19 and TRBJ2-1; D gene unclear. The germline V gene encodes CDR1 LNHDA and CDR2 SQIVND (reference sequence). This CDR3 is built from 12 residues. V was cut by 5 bases and J by 8 bases, with 10 bases left in between. The CDR3 loop reads CASSPQADEQFF. For the CDR3, the DNA is TGTGCCAGTAGTCCCCAGGCAGATGAGCAGTTCTTC.

V gene TRBV6-5 combines with J gene TRBJ1-2, with unresolved D. Germline CDR1 and CDR2: MNHEY and SVGAGI. The CDR3 is 13 amino acids. With 4 bases removed from V and 7 bases from J, the gap between germline ends came to 13 bases. The CDR3 protein is CASSSDGLGGYTF. The CDR3, as DNA: TGTGCCAGCAGTTCCGACGGGTTGGGTGGCTACACCTTC.

CDR3 sequence reads: CASSLTGQRSSGNTIYF. For the CDR3, the DNA is TGCGCCAGCAGCCTAACGGGACAGCGAAGCTCTGGAAACACCATATATTTT. The J gene is TRBJ1-3, the V gene TRBV5-1; 7 nucleotides line up with TRBD1. Germline trimming cut 4 bases from V and 0 bases from J; bases unmatched to any gene: 10. CDR1 SGHRS and CDR2 YFSETQ come from the germline V gene. This CDR3 spans 17 amino acids.

This clone was detected once. This chain joins TRBV7-2 and TRBJ2-3; maybe TRBD2 (5 bases). V gave up 1 base and J gave up 6 bases, with 14 bases separating them. The CDR3 has 15 amino acids. The V gene's germline CDR1 is SGHTA and CDR2 FQGNSA. Here the CDR3 reads CASSLVAASRDTQYF. CDR3 nucleotide sequence: TGTGCCAGCAGCTTAGTGGCCGCTAGCCGGGATACGCAGTATTTT.

The chain combines TRBV28 with TRBJ2-2; no firm D call. CDR3 size: 11 residues. The V end lost 11 bases, the J end lost 7 bases, and 11 bases lay between the germline ends. Germline CDR1 reads MDHEN; CDR2 reads SYDVKM. The CDR3 DNA is TGTGCCTCCCAATCCGTCGGGGAGCTGTTTTTT. This sequence encodes CASQSVGELFF.

The CDR3 sequence is CATSREGQNTEAFF. The CDR3 nucleotides are TGTGCCACCAGCAGAGAGGGGCAGAACACTGAAGCTTTCTTT. V and J are TRBV15 and TRBJ1-1, with D perhaps matching TRBD1 (5 bases). Germline assignment: CDR1 LNHNV and CDR2 YYDKDF (reference sequence). The germline V and J ends were trimmed by 0 bases and 1 base, with 6 bases remaining between them. The CDR3 is made up of 14 amino acids.

CDR3 sequence: CASSPGTGTSPLHF. CDR3 coding DNA: TGTGCCAGCAGTCCCGGGACAGGGACTTCACCCCTCCACTTT. V gene TRBV27 combines with J gene TRBJ1-6; 9 bases map to TRBD1. Per the germline V gene, CDR1 is MNHEY and CDR2 is SMNVEV (reference sequence). The CDR3 has 14 amino acids. The ends lost 5 bases at V and 9 bases at J; junction bases unmatched: 5.

The CDR3 DNA sequence: TGTGCCAGTACCTCCGGGGGGTCTAATGAAAAACTGTTTTTT. It encodes CASTSGGSNEKLFF. This chain links TRBV19 with TRBJ1-4; a possible D gene is TRBD1 (5 bases). Trimming left V 7 bases short and J 3 bases short, with 12 bases between. Germline V gives CDR1 LNHDA, CDR2 SQIVND (reference sequence). The CDR3 has 14 amino acids.

V gene TRBV27 combines with J gene TRBJ1-2; 8 nucleotides agree with TRBD1. Trimming removed 5 bases from V and 2 bases from J; junction bases left unmatched: 7. This CDR3 has 15 residues. Germline CDR1 MNHEY, CDR2 SMNVEV (reference sequence). The CDR3 region has the DNA TGTGCCAGCAGTATGACAGGGGACGGGAACTATGGCTACACCTTC. Protein product: CASSMTGDGNYGYTF.

The rearrangement joins TRBV13 to TRBJ2-5, with 7 bases matching TRBD1. Per germline, CDR1 PRHDT and CDR2 FYEKMQ (reference sequence). V was clipped by 6 bases and J by 9 bases; unmatched bases: 7. CDR3 length equals 12 residues. The CDR3 sequence: CASSLTGVAQYF. As DNA, the CDR3 is TGTGCCAGCAGTCTTACAGGGGTAGCCCAGTACTTC.

Only one count was recorded for this clone. The chain couples TRBV24-1 to TRBJ2-1; 12 bases align to TRBD2. The CDR3 is made up of 16 amino acids. Germline V gives CDR1 KGHDR, CDR2 SFDVKD. V gave up 5 bases and J gave up 8 bases; unmatched junction bases: 9. This CDR3 is CATSATTSGSFYEQFF. The CDR3 DNA sequence: TGTGCCACCAGTGCCACGACTAGCGGGAGTTTTTATGAGCAGTTCTTC.

The chain has TRBV28 and TRBJ2-1; D is possibly TRBD1 (5 bases). Germline V lookup: CDR1 MDHEN, CDR2 SYDVKM. The CDR3 is made up of 12 amino acids. Trimming took 7 bases from V and 10 from J, leaving 14 bases between them. The CDR3 here is CASNEGAREQFF. In DNA, the CDR3 is TGTGCCAGCAACGAAGGGGCTAGGGAGCAGTTCTTC.

The rearrangement uses TRBV30 and TRBJ1-6; maybe TRBD1 (6 bases). V dropped 3 bases and J dropped 5 bases, with 8 bases sitting between them. CDR1 and CDR2 (germline): GTSNPN, SVGIG (reference sequence). The CDR3 covers 13 residues. The CDR3 reads CAWRGGNNSPLHF. The CDR3 bases are TGTGCCTGGAGGGGGGGCAATAATTCACCCCTCCACTTT.

The J gene is TRBJ2-1, the V gene TRBV28; possibly TRBD2 for D (7 bases). The CDR3 totals 15 residues. The germline V gene encodes CDR1 MDHEN and CDR2 SYDVKM. Trimming stripped 2 bases from V and 2 bases from J, with 10 bases between. In nucleotides, the CDR3 is TGTGCCAGCAGTTTAAGGGGGGGCACCTACAATGAGCAGTTCTTC. As protein: CASSLRGGTYNEQFF.

The chain links TRBV6-4 to TRBJ1-4; 9 nucleotides line up with TRBD1. V shed 0 bases and J 6 bases; nucleotides not matched to a gene: 8. CDR1 MRHNA and CDR2 SNTAGT come from the germline V gene. The CDR3 length is 17 residues. CDR3 nucleotide sequence: TGTGCCAGCAGTGACTCCTTAAGGACAGGGGCGGATGAAAAACTGTTTTTT. Its protein is CASSDSLRTGADEKLFF.

The chain employs TRBV15 and TRBJ1-5; 8 bases are a match to TRBD1. The germline V gene has CDR1 LNHNV and CDR2 YYDKDF (reference sequence). This CDR3 is 14 amino acids long. Trimming at V came to 5 bases and at J to 7 bases, leaving 7 bases not matched to a gene. CDR3 nucleotides: TGTGCCACCAGCCCCCGACAGGGGACGCAGCCCCAGCATTTT. Translating it yields CATSPRQGTQPQHF. The variable domain in full, with the rest retrieved from reference TRBV15 and TRBJ1-5, is DAMVIQNPRYQVTQFGKPVTLSCSQTLNHNVMYWYQQKSSQAPKLLFHYYDKDFNNEADTPDNFQSRRPNTSFCFLDIRSPGLGDTAMYLCATSPRQGTQPQHFGDGTRLSIL.

V usage is TRBV11-2 and J usage is TRBJ2-3; 10 bases agree with TRBD1. Per the germline V gene, CDR1 is SGHAT and CDR2 is FQNNGV. Germline trimming cut 1 base from V and 0 bases from J; bases unmatched to any gene: 4. This CDR3 is built from 17 residues. In DNA, the CDR3 is TGTGCCAGCAGCTTAGGGGGACAGGGGTCTAGCACAGATACGCAGTATTTT. This codes for CASSLGGQGSSTDTQYF.

The chain recombines TRBV5-6 with TRBJ1-5, with D unresolved. Germline loops: CDR1 SGHDT, CDR2 YYEEEE. The CDR3 runs 14 residues. V dropped 0 bases and J dropped 2 bases, with 6 bases sitting between them. CDR3 nucleotides: TGTGCCAGCAGCTTGGCAGGAGGCAATCAGCCCCAGCATTTT. It specifies CASSLAGGNQPQHF.

The chain is built from TRBV3-1 (or the pseudogene TRBV3-2) and TRBJ1-2; D remains ambiguous. The CDR3 is made up of 13 amino acids. Trimming took off 0 bases at V and 8 bases at J, with 10 bases between the two ends. Germline V gene lookup returns CDR1 LGHDT and CDR2 YNNKEL (reference sequence). Here the CDR3 DNA reads TGTGCCAGCAGCCAAGATTTTCCCCTCGGCTACACCTTC. Translation gives CASSQDFPLGYTF.

J is TRBJ2-1 and V is TRBV6-5, with a possible D match to TRBD1 (6 bases). V was trimmed by 5 bases and J by 12 bases, leaving 23 bases between them. The CDR3 is made up of 15 amino acids. The germline gives CDR1 MNHEY, CDR2 SVGAGI. Here the CDR3 DNA reads TGTGCCAGCAGTCCCAGCGTTAGGGGGTTTTCGGGGCAGTTCTTC. This codes for CASSPSVRGFSGQFF.

The chain recombines TRBV9 with TRBJ1-1; 7 bases map to TRBD1. Germline V gene lookup returns CDR1 SGDLS and CDR2 YYNGEE. The CDR3 runs 14 residues. Unmatched junction bases numbered 4, after V lost 4 bases and J lost 1 base. Here the CDR3 DNA reads TGTGCCAGCAGCTCCGGGACAGAGAACACTGAAGCTTTCTTT. Translated, it gives CASSSGTENTEAFF. The whole variable domain, remainder taken from reference TRBV9 and TRBJ1-1, is DSGVTQTPKHLITATGQRVTLRCSPRSGDLSVYWYQQSLDQGLQFLIQYYNGEERAKGNILERFSAQQFPDLHSELNLSSLELGDSALYFCASSSGTENTEAFFGQGTRLTVV.

Comment on this clone: The junction shows a germline mismatch at one end, possibly a read error. The chain is built from TRBV18 and TRBJ2-1, with D perhaps matching TRBD1 (6 bases). Germline CDR1 and CDR2: KGHSH and LQKENI. This CDR3 is built from 13 residues. CDR3 DNA: TGTGCCAGCTCTCCACAGGGCCCCGGTGAGCAGTTCTTC. Protein: CASSPQGPGEQFF.

The V and J genes are TRBV7-8 and TRBJ1-4, with 9 bases fitting TRBD1. V shed 5 bases and J 9 bases; nucleotides not matched to a gene: 13. The V gene's germline CDR1 is SGHVS and CDR2 FQNEAQ. This CDR3 is 16 amino acids long. CDR3: CASSTDRGVATKKLFF. The CDR3 DNA is TGTGCCAGCAGCACCGACAGGGGGGTTGCAACGAAAAAACTGTTTTTT.

The chain has TRBV6-5 and TRBJ1-2; 9 nucleotides line up with TRBD1. The CDR3 covers 14 residues. The V segment lost 6 bases and the J segment 5 bases; nucleotides outside the gene matches: 7. Germline CDR1 reads MNHEY; CDR2 reads SVGAGI. The CDR3 reads CASSPQGALYGYTF. The CDR3 region has the DNA TGTGCCAGCAGCCCACAGGGGGCGCTTTATGGCTACACCTTC.

V gene TRBV11-2 combines with J gene TRBJ2-2; D is undetermined. The germline V gene has CDR1 SGHAT and CDR2 FQNNGV. Trimming took 5 bases from V and 5 from J, leaving 9 bases between them. The CDR3 is made up of 13 amino acids. The CDR3 is CASSPGRTGELFF. The DNA for the CDR3 is TGTGCCAGCAGCCCTGGTCGTACCGGGGAGCTGTTTTTT.